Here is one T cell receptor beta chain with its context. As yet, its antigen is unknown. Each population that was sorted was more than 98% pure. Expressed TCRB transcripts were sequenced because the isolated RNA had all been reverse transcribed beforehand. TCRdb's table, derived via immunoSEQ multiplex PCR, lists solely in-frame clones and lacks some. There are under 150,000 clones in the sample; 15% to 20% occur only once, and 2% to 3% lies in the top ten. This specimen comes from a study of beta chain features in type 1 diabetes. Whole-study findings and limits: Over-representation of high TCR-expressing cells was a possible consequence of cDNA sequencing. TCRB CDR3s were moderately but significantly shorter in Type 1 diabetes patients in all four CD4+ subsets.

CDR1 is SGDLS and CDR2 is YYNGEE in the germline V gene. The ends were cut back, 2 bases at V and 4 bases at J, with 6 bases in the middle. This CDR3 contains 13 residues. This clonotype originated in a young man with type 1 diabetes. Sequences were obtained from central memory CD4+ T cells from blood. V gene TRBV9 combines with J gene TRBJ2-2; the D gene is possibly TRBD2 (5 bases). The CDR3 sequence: CASSVEVTGELFF. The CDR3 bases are TGTGCCAGCAGCGTGGAGGTCACCGGGGAGCTGTTTTTT.